This is a list of T cell receptor beta chains from one sample in a study of cytotoxic CD8 clonotypes in ibrutinib-treated CLL. The protocol was immunoSEQ multiplex PCR, while the TCRdb copy is restricted to in-frame clones and leaves out a portion. The sample shows approximately 100,000 clones, roughly 57% of them seen only once. Sequencing used PBMCs, obtained after 24 months of ibrutinib treatment. Every receptor here comes from a human donor with chronic lymphocytic leukemia. Both conserved end residues are part of each CDR3. A D gene is named only where the DNA matches it firmly. The size of a clone is reported for some rows only, either as once, few or many, or as a class for expanded clones.

J | V | length | size | D | CDR3 | DNA
TRBJ2-1 | TRBV7-9 | 16 | . | . | CASSPHTGFSYNEQFF | TGTGCCAGCAGCCCCCACACAGGGTTCTCCTACAATGAGCAGTTCTTC
TRBJ1-1 | TRBV28 | 15 | . | TRBD1 | CASSSSGTGYREAFF | TGTGCCAGCAGTTCCTCCGGGACAGGGTATCGGGAAGCTTTCTTT
TRBJ2-2 | TRBV5-1 | 15 | . | . | CAIRTDRKASGELFF | TGCGCCATCCGAACAGACAGGAAAGCGTCCGGGGAGCTGTTTTTT
TRBJ1-1 | TRBV4-1 | 13 | few | . | CASSLVSNTEAFF | TGCGCCAGCAGCCTGGTCTCGAACACTGAAGCTTTCTTT
TRBJ2-1 | TRBV30 | 14 | . | TRBD2 | CAWSVSGGPRGQFF | TGTGCCTGGAGTGTAAGCGGGGGGCCACGGGGGCAGTTCTTC
TRBJ1-2 | TRBV5-4 | 13 | few | TRBD1 | CASSQRGTDGYTF | TGTGCCAGCAGCCAGAGGGGGACAGATGGCTACACCTTC
TRBJ2-7 | TRBV30 | 11 | . | . | CAWMGVYEQYF | TGTGCCTGGATGGGCGTCTACGAGCAGTACTTC
TRBJ1-1 | TRBV18 | 13 | . | . | CASSPPGDTEAFF | TGTGCCAGCTCACCACCGGGGGACACTGAAGCTTTCTTT
TRBJ1-6 | TRBV7-2 | 13 | . | . | CGTGAARNSPLHF | TGTGGCACAGGAGCGGCTCGTAATTCACCCCTCCACTTT
TRBJ1-5 | TRBV7-8 | 16 | . | . | CASSLISGTRNQPQHF | TGTGCCAGCAGCTTAATATCGGGCACCCGCAATCAGCCCCAGCATTTT
TRBJ2-7 | TRBV14 | 15 | . | TRBD2 | CASSLRTSGGIPNRF | TGTGCCAGCAGCCTAAGGACTAGCGGGGGGATCCCCAATCGGTTC
TRBJ1-2 | TRBV5-1 | 13 | . | . | CASSSDGPYGYTF | TGCGCCAGCAGCTCAGACGGTCCCTATGGCTACACCTTC
TRBJ1-1 | TRBV18 | 15 | . | . | CASSEGQRLNTEAFF | TGTGCCAGCTCAGAGGGCCAGCGACTTAACACTGAAGCTTTCTTT
TRBJ1-5 | TRBV2 | 15 | . | . | CASSEDSGVNQPQHF | TGTGCCAGCAGTGAAGACAGTGGGGTAAATCAGCCCCAGCATTTT
TRBJ1-1 | TRBV7-2 | 15 | . | . | CASSFSGYLNTEAFF | TGTGCCAGCAGCTTTAGTGGGTATTTGAACACTGAAGCTTTCTTT
TRBJ2-1 | TRBV5-1 | 15 | few | TRBD2 | CASSLRLAAYNEQFF | TGCGCCAGCAGCTTGCGACTAGCGGCGTACAATGAGCAGTTCTTC
TRBJ2-5 | TRBV11-2 | 15 | few | TRBD1 | CASSLEPSGGKTQYF | TGTGCCAGCAGCTTGGAGCCCTCAGGGGGCAAGACCCAGTACTTC
TRBJ2-1 | TRBV6-6 | 14 | medium-sized | TRBD2 | CASSYSGTSGEQFF | TGTGCCAGCAGTTACTCCGGGACTAGCGGGGAGCAGTTCTTC
TRBJ1-1 | TRBV5-6 | 15 | once | TRBD1 | CASSRQGDMNTEAFF | TGTGCCAGCAGCAGGCAGGGGGACATGAACACTGAAGCTTTCTTT
TRBJ2-7 | TRBV27 | 16 | . | TRBD1 | CASSLIPGQGLSEQYF | TGTGCCAGCAGTCTAATACCGGGACAGGGCCTAAGCGAGCAGTACTTC
TRBJ2-7 | TRBV28 | 11 | . | . | CASSTIYEQYF | TGTGCCAGCTCAACTATATACGAGCAGTACTTC
TRBJ2-7 | TRBV11-2 | 14 | . | . | CASSLRQNSYEQYF | TGTGCCAGCAGCTTAAGGCAAAACTCCTACGAGCAGTACTTC
TRBJ2-3 | TRBV7-6 | 15 | . | TRBD2 | CASSQTSGRTDTQYF | TGTGCCAGCAGCCAAACTAGCGGCCGCACAGATACGCAGTATTTT
TRBJ1-1 | TRBV2 | 13 | . | . | CASSVVGGTEAFF | TGTGCCAGCAGTGTCGTGGGTGGCACTGAAGCTTTCTTT
TRBJ1-6 | TRBV11-2 | 13 | . | . | CASSLLGNSPLHF | TGTGCCAGCAGCTTGCTGGGGAATTCACCCCTCCACTTT
TRBJ1-1 | TRBV28 | 13 | few | . | CASSSRANTEAFF | TGTGCCAGCAGTTCCAGGGCGAACACTGAAGCTTTCTTT
TRBJ2-3 | TRBV29-1 | 12 | few | TRBD1 | CSAVTGSDTQYF | TGCAGCGCTGTGACAGGGTCAGATACGCAGTATTTT
TRBJ2-3 | TRBV15 | 15 | . | TRBD1 | CATSGSWTGADTQYF | TGTGCCACCAGCGGAAGCTGGACAGGGGCAGATACGCAGTATTTT
TRBJ2-5 | TRBV19 | 15 | . | . | CASSMMGDLQETQYF | TGTGCCAGTAGTATGATGGGGGACCTCCAAGAGACCCAGTACTTC
TRBJ2-7 | TRBV30 | 13 | . | . | CAWSVGDLGEQYF | TGTGCCTGGAGTGTGGGGGATCTGGGTGAGCAGTACTTC
TRBJ2-2 | TRBV25-1 | 17 | . | TRBD1 | CASSPRSGQGNTGELFF | TGTGCCAGCAGCCCCCGCTCGGGACAGGGGAACACCGGGGAGCTGTTTTTT
TRBJ1-1 | TRBV19 | 14 | . | TRBD1 | CASRGQGVNTEAFF | TGTGCCAGTAGGGGACAGGGAGTGAACACTGAAGCTTTCTTT
TRBJ2-3 | TRBV9 | 17 | few | . | CASSAHEGGGRADTQYF | TGTGCCAGCAGCGCCCACGAGGGAGGAGGCCGCGCAGATACGCAGTATTTT
TRBJ1-4 | TRBV4-2 | 15 | . | TRBD1 | CASSQDRDSWEKLFF | TGTGCCAGCAGCCAAGATCGGGACAGCTGGGAAAAACTGTTTTTT
TRBJ2-5 | TRBV6-5 | 14 | . | TRBD2 | CATAPAGGRETQYF | TGTGCCACCGCCCCAGCGGGGGGGCGCGAGACCCAGTACTTC
TRBJ1-2 | TRBV7-8 | 14 | . | TRBD1 | CASSWGQTNYGYTF | TGTGCCAGCAGCTGGGGACAGACTAACTATGGCTACACCTTC
TRBJ2-7 | TRBV12-5 | 15 | few | . | CASGLGTGFASEQYF | TGTGCTAGTGGTTTGGGGACGGGGTTCGCGAGTGAGCAGTACTTC
TRBJ2-7 | TRBV6-6 | 14 | . | . | CASSRDIGSYEQYF | TGTGCCAGCAGTAGGGACATCGGGTCCTACGAGCAGTACTTC
TRBJ1-2 | TRBV6-1 | 13 | . | . | CASNLQGAGGYTF | TGTGCCAGCAACCTACAAGGGGCGGGTGGCTACACCTTC
TRBJ2-3 | TRBV25-1 | 13 | . | TRBD2 | CASTSGGTDTQYF | TGTGCCAGCACTAGCGGGGGGACAGATACGCAGTATTTT